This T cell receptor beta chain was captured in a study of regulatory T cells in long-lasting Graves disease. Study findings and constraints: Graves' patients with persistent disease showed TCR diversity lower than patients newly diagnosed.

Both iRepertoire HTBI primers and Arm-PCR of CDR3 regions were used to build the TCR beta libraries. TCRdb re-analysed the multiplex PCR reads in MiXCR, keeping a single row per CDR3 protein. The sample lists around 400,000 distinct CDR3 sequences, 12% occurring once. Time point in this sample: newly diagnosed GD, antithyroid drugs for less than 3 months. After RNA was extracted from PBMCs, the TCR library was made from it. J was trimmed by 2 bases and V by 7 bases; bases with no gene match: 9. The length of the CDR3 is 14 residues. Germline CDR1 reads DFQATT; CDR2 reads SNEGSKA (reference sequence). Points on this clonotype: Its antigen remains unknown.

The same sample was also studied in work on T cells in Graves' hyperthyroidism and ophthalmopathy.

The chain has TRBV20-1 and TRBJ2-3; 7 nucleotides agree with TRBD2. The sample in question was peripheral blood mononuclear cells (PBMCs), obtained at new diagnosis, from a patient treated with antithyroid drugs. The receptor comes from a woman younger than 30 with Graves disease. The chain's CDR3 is CSGVRLADTDTQYF. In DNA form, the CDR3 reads TGCAGTGGGGTTAGACTAGCAGACACAGATACGCAGTATTTT.